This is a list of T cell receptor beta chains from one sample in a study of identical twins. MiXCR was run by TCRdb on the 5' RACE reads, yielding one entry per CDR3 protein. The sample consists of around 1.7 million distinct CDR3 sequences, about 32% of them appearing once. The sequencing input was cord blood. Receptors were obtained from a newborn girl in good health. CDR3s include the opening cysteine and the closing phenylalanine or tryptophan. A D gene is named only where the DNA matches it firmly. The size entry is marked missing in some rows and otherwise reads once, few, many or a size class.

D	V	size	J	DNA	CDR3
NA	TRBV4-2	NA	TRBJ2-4	TGTGCCAGCAGCCAAGTCGTAAGGGGGGTAGCCAAAAACATTCAGTACTTC	CASSQVVRGVAKNIQYF
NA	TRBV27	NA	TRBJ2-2	TGTGCCAGCAGTTTAGGTTTTCCTAGCCCCGGGGAGCTGTTTTTT	CASSLGFPSPGELFF
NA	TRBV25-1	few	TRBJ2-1	TGTGCCAGCAGTCCGATAAGACCCGAGTCTGGTGGGCGGGCAGGTAGTAGCAATGAGCAGTTCTTC	CASSPIRPESGGRAGSSNEQFF
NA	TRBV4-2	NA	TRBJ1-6	TGTGCCAGCAGCCAAGACGCCTCCTATAATTCACCCCTCCACTTT	CASSQDASYNSPLHF
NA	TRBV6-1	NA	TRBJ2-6	TGTGCCAGCAGTGGTCCACAGGGCTTCTCTGGGGCCAACGTCCTGACTTTC	CASSGPQGFSGANVLTF
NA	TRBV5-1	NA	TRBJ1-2	TGCGCCAGCAGCTTGTTATCAGACTATGGCTACACCTTC	CASSLLSDYGYTF
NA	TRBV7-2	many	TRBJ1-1	TGTGCCAGCAGCTTAGCGTTAAGGGGAACTGAAGCTTTCTTT	CASSLALRGTEAFF
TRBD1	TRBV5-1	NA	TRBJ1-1	TGCGCCAGCAGCTCCACACCCAGGGGGAATCGCAACACTGAAGCTTTCTTT	CASSSTPRGNRNTEAFF
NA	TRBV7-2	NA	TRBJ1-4	TGTGCCAGCAGCCTGGGGTTAATGAAGAAACTGTTTTTT	CASSLGLMKKLFF
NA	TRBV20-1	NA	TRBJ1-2	TGCAGTGCTAGTCGGGGAAGTCGGGGCTACACCTTC	CSASRGSRGYTF
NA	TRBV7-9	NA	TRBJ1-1	TGTGCCAGCAGCTGGGGTACAGGGGAAGCTTTCTTT	CASSWGTGEAFF
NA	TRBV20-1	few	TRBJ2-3	TGCAGTGCTTATAAGGTGGGCCGCACAGATACGCAGTATTTT	CSAYKVGRTDTQYF
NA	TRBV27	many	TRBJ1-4	TGTGCCAGCAGTCACACTAATGAAAAACTGTTTTTT	CASSHTNEKLFF
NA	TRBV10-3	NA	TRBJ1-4	TGTGCCATCAGTCTCGGACCCGAGGGGGAAAAACTGTTTTTT	CAISLGPEGEKLFF
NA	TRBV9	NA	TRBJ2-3	TGTGCCAGCAGCGTCTTTGGGACTGGCGGAGATACGCAGTATTTT	CASSVFGTGGDTQYF
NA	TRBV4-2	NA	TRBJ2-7	TGTGCCAGCAGCCAAGATTCCCGGGCCTATTCACAGCCCAATGAGCAGTACTTC	CASSQDSRAYSQPNEQYF
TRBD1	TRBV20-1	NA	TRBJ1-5	TGCAGTGCGGCATGGACAGGGGGCGGGCAGCCCCAGCATTTT	CSAAWTGGGQPQHF
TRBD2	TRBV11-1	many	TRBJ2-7	TGTGCCAGCAGCTGCACTAGCGATTCCTACGAGCAGTACTTC	CASSCTSDSYEQYF
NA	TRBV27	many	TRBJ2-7	TGTGCCAGCAGTCCCGGGACGATCACCGAGCAGTACTTC	CASSPGTITEQYF
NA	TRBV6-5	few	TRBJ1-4	TGTGCCAGCAGACCAGACAGGACTACTAATGAAAAACTGTTTTTT	CASRPDRTTNEKLFF
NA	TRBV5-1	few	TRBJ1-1	TGCGCCAGCAGCTTGACGACGGGTACTGAAGCTTTCTTT	CASSLTTGTEAFF
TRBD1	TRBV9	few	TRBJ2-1	TGTGCCAGCAGCGTAGTGCCGACAGGGAATCAAGAGACCCAGTTCTTC	CASSVVPTGNQETQFF
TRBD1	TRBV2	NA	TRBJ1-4	TGTGCCAGCAGTGAAACGCCTCTCTCCGGGACAGCCACAACTAATGAAAAACTGTTTTTT	CASSETPLSGTATTNEKLFF
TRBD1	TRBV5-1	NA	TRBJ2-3	TGCGCCAGCACCCAGGGGGTTAGCACAGATACGCAGTATTTT	CASTQGVSTDTQYF
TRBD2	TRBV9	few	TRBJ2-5	TGTGCCAGCAGCGCGGGAGGGACTATCCAAGAGACCCAGTACTTC	CASSAGGTIQETQYF
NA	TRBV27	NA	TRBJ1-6	TGTGCCAGCAGTTTCCGTGGTAGGGATTCACCCCTCCACTTT	CASSFRGRDSPLHF
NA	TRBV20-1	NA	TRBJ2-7	TGCAGTGCTAGCCCCGGCCGGATCTACGAGCAGTACTTC	CSASPGRIYEQYF
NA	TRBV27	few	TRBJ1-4	TGTGCCAGCAGTTCAATTCCCGGGACACTGAATGAAAAACTGTTTTTT	CASSSIPGTLNEKLFF
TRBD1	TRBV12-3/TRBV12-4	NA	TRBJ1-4	TGTGCCAGCAAGTGGGACAGGGTTAATGAAAAACTGTTTTTT	CASKWDRVNEKLFF
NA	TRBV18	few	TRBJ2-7	TGTGCCAGCTCACCACCGGGTGGGAACGAGCAGTACTTC	CASSPPGGNEQYF
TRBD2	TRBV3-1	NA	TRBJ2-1	TGTGCCAGCAGCCAAGCGCGCGGGGGTCATCCCCTTTTCTCCTACAATGAGCAGTTCTTC	CASSQARGGHPLFSYNEQFF
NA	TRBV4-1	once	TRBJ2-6	TGCGCCAGCAGCCAAGTTACAGCGGGTCTCTCTGGGGCCAACGTCCTGACTTTC	CASSQVTAGLSGANVLTF
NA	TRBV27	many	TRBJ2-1	TGTGCCAGCAGTTTACCCAGCGGGCACAATGAGCAGTTCTTC	CASSLPSGHNEQFF
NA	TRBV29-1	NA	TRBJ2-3	TGCAGCCCTGATCCGTTTCGGGAGAGGGTTAACGCAGATACGCAGTATTTT	CSPDPFRERVNADTQYF
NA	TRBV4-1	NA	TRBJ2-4	TGCGCCAGCAGCGGGATGAGATGGGTGGGGATTCAGTACTTC	CASSGMRWVGIQYF
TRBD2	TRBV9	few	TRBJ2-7	TGTGCCAGCAGCGCGGGACTAGCGGGGAGCTTCTACGAGCAGTACTTC	CASSAGLAGSFYEQYF
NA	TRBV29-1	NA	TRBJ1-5	TGCAGCGTTGGAGACGGTCAGCCCCAGCATTTT	CSVGDGQPQHF
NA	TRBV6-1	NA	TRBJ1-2	TGTGCCAGCAGTGTTGGGACGGCCGTTAACTATGGCTACACCTTC	CASSVGTAVNYGYTF
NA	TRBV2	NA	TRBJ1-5	TGTGCCAGCAGTGAGGGGGACGGAAGCAATCAGCCCCAGCATTTT	CASSEGDGSNQPQHF
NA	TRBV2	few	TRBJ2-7	TGTGCCAGCAGTGATGTCGGGTTCCTCTACTACGAGCAGTACTTC	CASSDVGFLYYEQYF
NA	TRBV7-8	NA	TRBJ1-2	TGTGCCAGCAGCGTATTTTTGGGTTTGAGGGGCTACACCTTC	CASSVFLGLRGYTF
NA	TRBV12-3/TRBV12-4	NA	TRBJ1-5	TGTGCCAGCAGCCTCAATGGCCCCCAGCATTTT	CASSLNGPQHF
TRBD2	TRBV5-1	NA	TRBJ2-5	TGCGCCAGCAGTGGCCTAGCGGGAGGTTCGGAGACCCAGTACTTC	CASSGLAGGSETQYF
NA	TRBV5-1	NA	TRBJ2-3	TGCGCCAGCAGCTTGGGTCAGCAAAGCTTCACAGATACGCAGTATTTT	CASSLGQQSFTDTQYF
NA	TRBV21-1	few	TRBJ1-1	TGTGCCAGCAGCAAAGGGGACAGGGTGAACACTGAAGCTTTCTTT	CASSKGDRVNTEAFF
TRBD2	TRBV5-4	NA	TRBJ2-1	TGTGCCAGCAGCGCGAGCGGGGTTACCTACAATGAGCAGTTCTTC	CASSASGVTYNEQFF
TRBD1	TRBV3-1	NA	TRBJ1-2	TGTGCCAGCAGCCAAAGAATCCCTCCCAGGGGGAATGGCTACACCTTC	CASSQRIPPRGNGYTF
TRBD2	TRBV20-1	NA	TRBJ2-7	TGCATGACTAGCGGGATTAGTGAGCAGTACTTC	CMTSGISEQYF
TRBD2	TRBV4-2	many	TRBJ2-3	TGTGCCAGCAACACCGGACTAGCGGGAGAGACAGATACGCAGTATTTT	CASNTGLAGETDTQYF
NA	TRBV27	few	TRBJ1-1	TGTGCCAGCAGCCCCCATCCAGGGCAGAGCACTGAAGCTTTCTTT	CASSPHPGQSTEAFF
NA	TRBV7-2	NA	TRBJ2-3	TGTGCCAGCAGCACTACGGACACGCATACGCAGTATTTT	CASSTTDTHTQYF
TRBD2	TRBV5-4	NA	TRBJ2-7	TGTGCCAGCAGCTTGGGGTCTAGCGGGAGAAGGCAAGAGGCCCAGTACTTC	CASSLGSSGRRQEAQYF
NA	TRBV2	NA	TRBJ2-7	TGTGCCAGCAGTGCCTACTACCTATCCTACGAGCAGTACTTC	CASSAYYLSYEQYF
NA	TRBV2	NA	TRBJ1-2	TGTGCCAGCAGGACGGGACGGATTTATGGCTACACCTTC	CASRTGRIYGYTF
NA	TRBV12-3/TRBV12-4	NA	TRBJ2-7	TGTGCCAGCAGTTTTACGTTCCGGGACGAGCAGTACTTC	CASSFTFRDEQYF
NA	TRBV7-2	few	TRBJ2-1	TGTGCCAGCAGCTCCTACAGCAATGAGCAGTTCTTC	CASSSYSNEQFF
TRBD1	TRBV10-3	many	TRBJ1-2	TGTGCCATCAGTGACTCGGACAGGGTCAGTGGCTACACCTTC	CAISDSDRVSGYTF